This TCR beta chain stems from a study of a mutant IDH1 vaccine in newly diagnosed glioma. Study-wide context: There were approximately 60% males and roughly 40% females among treated patients, whose mean age was about 40 years. Most patients had radiochemotherapy with temozolomide before enrollment; others had one alone. General study results and limits: Vaccine-induced immune responses were detected in 85% to 95% of patients. Pseudoprogression appeared unlinked to shifts in leading peripheral T cell clonotypes.

V lost 5 bases to trimming and J lost 0 bases; unmatched junction nucleotides: 3. The germline CDR1 and CDR2 sequences are SEHNR and FQNEAQ (reference sequence). The CDR3 contains 14 residues. As regards this clone: Its matching antigen is unknown.

The time point was: baseline, week 1 (first vaccination visit). Treatment here: pre-vaccination baseline after standard-of-care therapy. Clones were read by immunoSEQ multiplex PCR, and TCRdb kept only the in-frame ones, dropping some. The sample lists over 45,000 clones, 91% occurring once. The sequencing here drew on PBMCs, taken from a glioma patient treated with radiotherapy, temozolomide or both. The V call is TRBV7-9, the J call TRBJ1-2, with 7 bases that match TRBD1. This clonotype originated in a man aged 50 to 60 with glioma. CDR3 nucleotide sequence: TGTGCCAGCAGCCCCGGACAGGCTAACTATGGCTACACCTTC. Amino acid sequence: CASSPGQANYGYTF.